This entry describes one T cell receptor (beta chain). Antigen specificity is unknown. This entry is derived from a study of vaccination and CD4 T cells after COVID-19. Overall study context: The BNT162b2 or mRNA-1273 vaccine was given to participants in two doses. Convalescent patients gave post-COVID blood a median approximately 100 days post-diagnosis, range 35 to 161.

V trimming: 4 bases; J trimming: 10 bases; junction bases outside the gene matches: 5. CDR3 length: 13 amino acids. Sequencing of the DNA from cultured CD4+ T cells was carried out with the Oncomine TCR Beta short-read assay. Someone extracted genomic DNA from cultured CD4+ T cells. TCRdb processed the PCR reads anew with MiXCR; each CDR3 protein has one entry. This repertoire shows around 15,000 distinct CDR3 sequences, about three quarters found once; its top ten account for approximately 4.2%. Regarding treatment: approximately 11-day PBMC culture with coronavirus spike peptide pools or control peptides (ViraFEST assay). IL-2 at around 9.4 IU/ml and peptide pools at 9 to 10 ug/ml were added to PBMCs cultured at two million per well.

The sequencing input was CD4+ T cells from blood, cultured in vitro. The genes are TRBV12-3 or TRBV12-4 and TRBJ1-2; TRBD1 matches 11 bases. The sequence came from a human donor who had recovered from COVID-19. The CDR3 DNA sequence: TGTGCCAGCAGTTCCGGACAGGGGGCCCTCTACACCTTC. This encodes CASSSGQGALYTF.